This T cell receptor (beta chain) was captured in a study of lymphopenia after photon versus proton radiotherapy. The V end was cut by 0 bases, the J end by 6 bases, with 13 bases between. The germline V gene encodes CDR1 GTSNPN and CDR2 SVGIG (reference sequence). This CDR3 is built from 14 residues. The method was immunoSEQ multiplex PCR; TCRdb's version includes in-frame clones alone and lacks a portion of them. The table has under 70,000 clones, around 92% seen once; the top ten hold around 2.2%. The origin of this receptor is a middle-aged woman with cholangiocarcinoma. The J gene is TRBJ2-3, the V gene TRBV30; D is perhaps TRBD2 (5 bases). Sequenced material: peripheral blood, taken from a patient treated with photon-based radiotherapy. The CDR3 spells CAWSVSSTGDTQYF. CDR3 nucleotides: TGTGCCTGGAGTGTAAGCAGCACGGGGGATACGCAGTATTTT. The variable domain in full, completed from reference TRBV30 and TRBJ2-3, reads SQTIHQWPATLVQPVGSPLSLECTVEGTSNPNLYWYRQAAGRGLQLLFYSVGIGQISSEVPQNLSASRPQDRQFILSSKKLLLSDSGFYLCAWSVSSTGDTQYFGPGTRLTVL.